This entry is about one T cell receptor beta chain. Per germline, CDR1 SGHNT and CDR2 YYREEE (reference sequence). V gave up 4 bases and J gave up 2 bases; unmatched junction bases: 7. This CDR3 is 15 amino acids long. The record originates from a study of T cells in localized non-small cell lung cancer. Assay: immunoSEQ multiplex PCR; the TCRdb copy retains only in-frame clones and omits some. The data contain tens of thousands of clones, roughly 85% of them singletons. J is TRBJ2-7 and V is TRBV5-4, with 9 bases that match TRBD2. This TCR derives from a woman aged 35 to 70 with stage I lung adenocarcinoma. The sequencing used peripheral blood, collected before any cancer treatment. CDR3 region: CASSQKTSGTYEQYF. The CDR3 DNA is TGTGCCAGCAGCCAAAAGACTAGCGGAACCTACGAGCAGTACTTC.